The rows below give T cell receptor beta chains drawn from one sample of a study of blood T cell repertoires in COVID-19. Sequencing was performed with immunoSEQ multiplex PCR; in TCRdb, only in-frame clones are kept and a portion is missing. The repertoire includes some 270,000 clones, 80% to 90% of them detected once, and just over 6.5% sits in the top ten. The sample taken for sequencing was PBMCs or T cells enriched from blood (not recorded which). These receptors came from a woman between 45 and 60 years old who had been exposed to COVID-19. The CDR3 runs from the conserved cysteine through the conserved F or W. The D gene is left open where the match is weak. The size of a clone is reported for some rows only, either as once, few or many, or as a class for expanded clones.

>NA|NA|TRBJ2-7|TRBV27
TGTGCCAGCAGTGTCCGACAGTGGACCTACGAGCAGTACTTC
CASSVRQWTYEQYF
>NA|TRBD1|TRBJ1-1|TRBV18
TGTGCCAGCTCACCGAAACGGGACAGTGAAGCTTTCTTT
CASSPKRDSEAFF
>NA|NA|TRBJ1-2|TRBV4-3
TGCGCCAGCAGCCAAGATAGTCGGGATAACTATGGCTACACCTTC
CASSQDSRDNYGYTF
>NA|TRBD2|TRBJ2-3|TRBV5-1
TGCGCCAGTGCACTAGCGGGGTCAGATACGCAGTATTTT
CASALAGSDTQYF
>once|NA|TRBJ2-2|TRBV27
TGTGCCAGCAGTTTGGAGCCGGGAGCCACCGGGGAGCTGTTTTTT
CASSLEPGATGELFF
>NA|TRBD1|TRBJ2-1|TRBV6-5
TGTGCCAGCAACCACAGGGGCGGGCATGAGCAGTTCTTC
CASNHRGGHEQFF
>NA|NA|TRBJ1-2|TRBV29-1
TGCAGCGTTGACCGGGGGGAGGGAGGCTACACCTTC
CSVDRGEGGYTF
>once|TRBD2|TRBJ2-1|TRBV19
TGTGCCAGTAGTATACCCGGGCGGGGGGGGCCCTACAATGAGCAGTTCTTC
CASSIPGRGGPYNEQFF
>once|NA|TRBJ2-7|TRBV10-3
TGTGCCATCGCGGGCGGTTCCTACGAGCAGTACTTC
CAIAGGSYEQYF
>NA|TRBD1|TRBJ1-1|TRBV28
TGTGCCAGCAGTTTCCCCCGGGGGACAGGGCGGCGGGGGTCAGAAGCTTTCTTT
CASSFPRGTGRRGSEAFF
>NA|TRBD1|TRBJ1-3|TRBV30
TGTGCCTGGAGTGTACTTGGGACAGCCGAAAACACCATATATTTT
CAWSVLGTAENTIYF